This T cell receptor beta chain stems from a study of CD8 T cells in Susac syndrome. Germline V lookup: CDR1 SGHTA, CDR2 FQGNSA. The CDR3 runs to 16 residues. Trimming removed 5 bases from V and 6 bases from J; junction bases left unmatched: 7. This clonotype appeared a single time. The RNA input was 0.5 to 1 ug, and it was reverse transcribed with random hexamers. TCRdb reprocessed the immunoSEQ multiplex PCR reads with MiXCR, giving one entry per CDR3 protein. The table includes a few hundred thousand distinct CDR3 sequences, about 89% detected once. The rearrangement joins TRBV7-2 to TRBJ2-3; 14 nucleotides match TRBD2. Sequencing was done on a sample of CD8+ T cells from PBMCs. This sequence originates from a human donor with multiple sclerosis. CDR3: CASSPRTSGGKDTQYF. CDR3 bases: TGTGCCAGCAGCCCCAGGACTAGCGGGGGGAAGGATACGCAGTATTTT.